The clone carrying this T cell receptor beta chain was seen a handful of times. Its cognate antigen is unknown. TCRdb processed the reads anew with MiXCR; each CDR3 protein has one entry. The repertoire holds a few hundred thousand distinct CDR3 sequences, 15% to 20% seen once, with roughly 45% in the top ten. This specimen belongs to a study of T cell repertoires in cytomegalovirus infection. The overall study: Through public TCR beta signatures, both CMV infection and matching HLA type were indicated.

Broader study findings: The ex vivo response showed dominance by HLA-C-restricted CMV-specific TCR beta clonotypes.

The V gene end was trimmed by 6 bases and the J gene end by 2 bases; junction bases not matched to a gene: 5. From germline, CDR1 is MNHNY and CDR2 SVGAGI (reference sequence). The CDR3 extends over 15 amino acids. Material: CD8+ T cells from PBMCs. V gene TRBV6-6 combines with J gene TRBJ2-2; 8 nucleotides line up with TRBD1. The sequence was collected from a human donor in good health (CMV status not recorded). Some clones in this sample may be carry-over from other donors' samples. The chain's CDR3 is CASSPGGINTGELFF. The CDR3 coding sequence is TGTGCCAGCAGCCCAGGGGGCATCAACACCGGGGAGCTGTTTTTT.